The clone carrying this T cell receptor beta chain was detected once. What it recognizes is unknown. Possible read error: a much larger clone is one base away. The data derive from a study of CD8 T cells in ankylosing spondylitis. Making use of molecular barcodes, quantitative 5'-RACE generated TCR beta libraries. Using its own MiXCR run on the 5' RACE reads, TCRdb lists one record per CDR3 protein. The sample lists about 190,000 distinct CDR3 sequences; approximately 12% were seen once. General study findings and limits: Disease-linked clones displayed a CD8+ phenotype and appeared relatively rarely in peripheral blood. Characteristic, it appeared, of ankylosing spondylitis blood was a TCR beta motif of seven or eight highly homologous variants.

Sequencing was performed on blood, either unsorted or a sorted T cell fraction (not recorded which). The clonotype comes from a female donor with ankylosing spondylitis or in good health (not recorded which).

DNA for the CDR3: TGTGCCAGCAGCTTCACGGGAACTGAAGTTTTCTTT. Protein: CASSFTGTEVFF. This rearrangement joins TRBV11-2 to TRBJ1-1, with D uncertain. Per the germline V gene, CDR1 is SGHAT and CDR2 is FQNNGV. CDR3 length: 12 amino acids. The variable domain in full, with the rest retrieved from reference TRBV11-2 and TRBJ1-1, is EAGVAQSPRYKIIEKRQSVAFWCNPISGHATLYWYQQILGQGPKLLIQFQNNGVVDDSQLPKDRFSAERLKGVDSTLKIQPAKLEDSAVYLCASSFTGTEVFFGQGTRLTVV.